The 2 T cell receptor beta chains in this list originate from one sample, sequenced in a study of a mutant IDH1 vaccine in newly diagnosed glioma. Sequenced by immunoSEQ multiplex PCR; TCRdb stores in-frame clones only, minus some. The sample gives some 66,000 clones, 80% to 90% of which show up once; 4% to 5% is in the top ten. Which antigens these TCRs recognize remains unknown. Stated time point: week 35, safety follow-up. Each vaccine dose was 300 ug of mutant IDH1 20-mer peptide, with topical imiquimod. The material was PBMCs, obtained from a glioma patient whose treatment included an IDH1 peptide vaccine. The receptors come from a man aged 25-45 years with glioma.

V and J are TRBV27 and TRBJ2-7; D is uncertain. Trimming removed 2 bases at V and 0 bases at J, with 5 bases between. The CDR3 has 13 residues. From germline, CDR1 is MNHEY and CDR2 SMNVEV (reference sequence). The CDR3, as DNA: TGTGCCAGCAGTTTAAGTTTCTCCTACGAGCAGTACTTC. It encodes CASSLSFSYEQYF.

This clone was found once. The chain employs TRBV19 and TRBJ2-1; D is unclear. The CDR3 contains 15 residues. Germline V gene lookup returns CDR1 LNHDA and CDR2 SQIVND (reference sequence). Trimming took off 3 bases at V and 6 bases at J, with 15 bases between the two ends. The CDR3 nucleotides read TGTGCCAGTAGTATTACATACTCTACAATCAATGAGCAGTTCTTC. Translation gives CASSITYSTINEQFF.